The present T cell receptor beta chain was sequenced within a study of response to subunit inactivated influenza vaccine. Turning to this clonotype: Antigen specificity is unknown.

Findings and caveats of the study: The authors put forward the suggestion that each seasonal influenza vaccination may bring in only a limited number of new T cells.

CDR1 is DFQATT and CDR2 is SNEGSKA in the germline V gene (reference sequence). After removal of 5 bases from V and 0 bases from J, the junction contained 1 base not matched to a gene. The CDR3 extends over 13 amino acids. TCRdb re-analysed the RT-PCR reads in MiXCR, keeping a single row per CDR3 protein. The data contain 300,000 to 350,000 distinct CDR3 sequences, approximately 21% of them singletons. The sequences come from PBMCs from blood, collected 21 months after vaccination. The sequence came from a man aged 45 to 70 who received an inactivated influenza vaccine. This chain uses TRBV20-1 with TRBJ2-1, with 7 bases fitting TRBD1. The CDR3 DNA reads TGCAGTGCTTGGGACAGCTCCTACAATGAGCAGTTCTTC. Its protein product is CSAWDSSYNEQFF.